The clone carrying this T cell receptor beta chain has just a few counts. Its antigen is not known. Measured with immunoSEQ multiplex PCR; TCRdb has only the in-frame clones, and not every one. The table includes roughly 49,000 clones, 55% to 75% detected once. This sample is part of a study of T cell clones after liver transplantation. Study as a whole: Pre-transplant mixed lymphocyte reactions yielded third-party-reactive TCRbeta sequences as comparators for graft-donor-reactive sequences. Timepoints were pre-transplant, pre-withdrawal, and after withdrawal was completed or failed.

Unstimulated PBMCs were sorted into CD3+CD4+ and CD3+CD8+ populations. V gave up 10 bases and J gave up 0 bases; unmatched junction bases: 5. The germline gives CDR1 MNHEY, CDR2 SVGAGI. The CDR3 has 13 amino acids. General observations from the study: Post-transplant time points were not standardized, so conclusions are preliminary.

The sequence derives from a human patient who received a liver transplant. Some T cells may trace back to the graft donor. This specimen consisted of CD4+ T cells from blood, obtained 54 months after liver transplant. This chain connects TRBV6-5 to TRBJ1-2, with 7 nucleotides matching TRBD1. The CDR3 reads CATRRGSNYGYTF. The CDR3 nucleotides read TGTGCCACCCGCAGGGGGTCTAACTATGGCTACACCTTC.